The 26 T cell receptor beta chains listed next were all sequenced from one sample in a study of T-cell memory formation after mild COVID-19. MiXCR, run by TCRdb on the 5' RACE reads, gives a single entry per CDR3 protein. The sample has around 500,000 distinct CDR3 sequences; around a sixth are singletons. The sample consisted of PBMCs or a T cell subset sorted from them (not recorded which). The receptor source for this set is an adult woman who had mild COVID-19 (a few samples of this study predate the infection). Cell type and time point are not known.

This clonotype has more than one count but fewer than ten. DNA of the CDR3: TGCGCCACCGAACGGGGGACTATCGGGGAGCTGTTTTTT. Translation gives CATERGTIGELFF. The chain joins TRBV10-2 to TRBJ2-2, with 7 nucleotides matching TRBD2. Germline trimming cut 10 bases from V and 7 bases from J; bases unmatched to any gene: 9. Germline V CDR1 and CDR2: WSHSY, SAAADI. The CDR3 length is 13 residues.

There are many counts of this clonotype. The chain has TRBV7-9 and TRBJ2-7, with TRBD1 identical over 8 bases. The CDR3 sequence is 14 residues long. The V gene's germline CDR1 is SEHNR and CDR2 FQNEAQ (reference sequence). Unmatched junction bases numbered 7, after V lost 4 bases and J lost 5 bases. CDR3 sequence reads: CASSSATGVDEQYF. CDR3 bases: TGTGCCAGCAGCTCGGCGACAGGGGTCGACGAGCAGTACTTC.

This clonotype was picked up a small number of times. The chain employs TRBV7-2 and TRBJ2-3; D is unclear. The V end lost 3 bases, the J end lost 7 bases, and 14 bases lay between the germline ends. This CDR3 has 14 residues. Germline V gene data show CDR1 as SGHTA and CDR2 as FQGNSA. The CDR3 DNA reads TGTGCCAGCAGCTTGCCCCCCTCCCGGAATACGCAGTATTTT. The encoded protein is CASSLPPSRNTQYF.

The rearrangement joins TRBV18 to TRBJ1-1; 8 nucleotides line up with TRBD1. The CDR3 is made up of 15 amino acids. Germline V gives CDR1 KGHSH, CDR2 LQKENI. Unmatched junction bases numbered 5, after V lost 4 bases and J lost 1 base. CDR3 nucleotides: TGTGCCAGCTCACGACAGGGGTGGGGGAACACTGAAGCTTTCTTT. This gives the protein CASSRQGWGNTEAFF. Together with reference TRBV18 and TRBJ1-1, the CDR3 gives the full variable domain: NAGVMQNPRHLVRRRGQEARLRCSPMKGHSHVYWYRQLPEEGLKFMVYLQKENIIDESGMPKERFSAEFPKEGPSILRIQQVVRGDSAAYFCASSRQGWGNTEAFFGQGTRLTVV.

This clonotype has just a few counts. This chain uses TRBV4-3 with TRBJ2-5; TRBD2 might be the D (7 bases). V lost 1 base, J lost 5 bases, and 14 bases lay in between. Germline CDR1 reads LGHNA; CDR2 reads YSLEER. The CDR3 has 15 residues. The CDR3: CASSQGGGGQETQYF. DNA for the CDR3: TGCGCCAGCAGCCAAGGAGGGGGGGGGCAGGAGACCCAGTACTTC.

The chain links TRBV7-9 to TRBJ2-1; either TRBD1 or TRBD2 may fit D (7 bases each). Germline V gene sequence: CDR1 SEHNR, CDR2 FQNEAQ (reference sequence). The CDR3 contains 16 residues. V was cut by 5 bases and J by 2 bases, with 16 bases left in between. The CDR3 DNA follows: TGTGCCAGCAGCGGCCAGGGGGGGATCGCCTACAATGAGCAGTTCTTC. Protein: CASSGQGGIAYNEQFF.

The V call is TRBV7-6, the J call TRBJ1-1, with 9 positions matching TRBD1. Germline V lookup: CDR1 SGHVS, CDR2 FNYEAQ. Trimming removed 1 base from V and 5 bases from J; junction bases left unmatched: 2. This CDR3 has 14 residues. CDR3 region: CASSLEGTGTEAFF. In DNA, the CDR3 is TGTGCCAGCAGCTTAGAGGGGACAGGGACTGAAGCTTTCTTT.

The V gene is TRBV6-5, the J gene TRBJ2-1; 7 nucleotides match TRBD2. The CDR3 has 17 residues. Germline V lookup: CDR1 MNHEY, CDR2 SVGAGI. Trimming removed 0 bases from V and 6 bases from J; junction bases left unmatched: 11. The CDR3 DNA is TGTGCCAGCAGTTACTCGATAACACCCCGACTAGCCAATGAGCAGTTCTTC. This gives the protein CASSYSITPRLANEQFF.

This clonotype occurred a few times. This chain connects TRBV7-9 to TRBJ2-7; TRBD2 matches at 12 bases. V trimming: 0 bases; J trimming: 7 bases; junction bases outside the gene matches: 10. CDR1 and CDR2 from the germline V gene are SEHNR and FQNEAQ (reference sequence). CDR3 length equals 17 residues. The chain's CDR3 is CASSLAPGLAGYEEQYF. The CDR3 DNA sequence: TGTGCCAGCAGCTTAGCCCCTGGACTAGCGGGGTACGAGGAGCAGTACTTC.

In this sample, this clonotype turned up many times. This sequence joins TRBV5-1 and TRBJ2-5; the D gene is possibly TRBD1 (7 bases). Germline V CDR1 and CDR2: SGHRS, YFSETQ. The V end lost 3 bases, the J end lost 4 bases, and 16 bases lay between the germline ends. The CDR3 length is 15 residues. The CDR3 protein is CASSSQGGRGETQYF. The CDR3 nucleotides read TGCGCCAGCAGCTCCCAGGGGGGTAGAGGAGAGACCCAGTACTTC. Filled out from reference TRBV5-1 and TRBJ2-5, the complete variable domain reads KAGVTQTPRYLIKTRGQQVTLSCSPISGHRSVSWYQQTPGQGLQFLFEYFSETQRNKGNFPGRFSGRQFSNSRSEMNVSTLELGDSALYLCASSSQGGRGETQYFGPGTRLLVL.

The J gene is TRBJ1-2, the V gene TRBV29-1; tentatively, D is TRBD1 (5 bases). V shed 7 bases and J shed 6 bases, with 18 bases lying between them. CDR1 and CDR2 (germline): SQVTM, ANQGSEA. The CDR3 loop spans 13 amino acids. CDR3 protein: CSAGQGYEDGYTF. CDR3 sequence (DNA): TGCAGCGCTGGGCAGGGATATGAAGATGGCTACACCTTC.

V usage is TRBV19 and J usage is TRBJ2-5; no clear D gene. Germline lookup yields CDR1 LNHDA and CDR2 SQIVND (reference sequence). The V and J ends lost 10 bases and 4 bases respectively, with 10 bases between them. CDR3 size: 11 residues. This chain's CDR3 is CAKTTVETQYF. The CDR3 DNA reads TGTGCCAAAACAACAGTAGAGACCCAGTACTTC. Variable domain in full (rest from reference TRBV19 and TRBJ2-5): DGGITQSPKYLFRKEGQNVTLSCEQNLNHDAMYWYRQDPGQGLRLIYYSQIVNDFQKGDIAEGYSVSREKKESFPLTVTSAQKNPTAFYLCAKTTVETQYFGPGTRLLVL.

This clonotype was recorded many times. The CDR3 is CSATTRTSGSTDTQYF. The CDR3 bases are TGCAGTGCTACTACCCGGACTAGCGGGAGCACAGATACGCAGTATTTT. The rearrangement links TRBV20-1 to TRBJ2-3, with TRBD2 identical over 11 bases. CDR1 is DFQATT, CDR2 SNEGSKA, per germline (reference sequence). V lost 4 bases, J lost 0 bases, and 6 bases stayed unmatched. The CDR3 is 16 residues long.

The J gene is TRBJ2-7, the V gene TRBV29-1, with 11 bases aligning to TRBD1. The length of the CDR3 is 15 residues. Germline CDR1 SQVTM, CDR2 ANQGSEA. The trim removed 4 bases at V and 6 bases at J, leaving 11 bases unmatched. CDR3 bases: TGCAGCGTTGTAACTCCCGGGACAGGGGGAATCGAGCAGTACTTC. Its translation: CSVVTPGTGGIEQYF.

A few counts support this clonotype. This rearrangement joins TRBV9 to TRBJ2-3, with 7 nucleotides matching TRBD2. The CDR3 runs 15 residues. After removal of 2 bases from V and 0 bases from J, the junction contained 3 bases not matched to a gene. The germline CDR1 and CDR2 sequences are SGDLS and YYNGEE. The DNA for the CDR3 is TGTGCCAGCAGCGTTACTAGCGCCAGCACAGATACGCAGTATTTT. Amino acids: CASSVTSASTDTQYF.

The chain recombines TRBV5-1 with TRBJ2-3, with D unclear. This CDR3 has 15 residues. The germline V gene encodes CDR1 SGHRS and CDR2 YFSETQ. V lost 2 bases to trimming and J lost 0 bases, with 10 bases between them. The CDR3 sequence: CASSLSGPSTDTQYF. The CDR3, as DNA: TGCGCCAGCAGCTTATCGGGCCCTAGCACAGATACGCAGTATTTT.

The gene calls are TRBV12-3 or TRBV12-4 and TRBJ2-2; tentative D call: TRBD2 (6 bases). This CDR3 contains 18 residues. Trimming stripped 6 bases from V and 6 bases from J, with 26 bases between. The CDR3 nucleotides read TGTGCCAGCAGGACACTCGGATCTAGCGTAGGAAGCGCCGGGGAGCTGTTTTTT. This gives the protein CASRTLGSSVGSAGELFF.

This clonotype was counted at least ten times. J is TRBJ2-1 and V is TRBV7-3, with 10 bases matching TRBD2. CDR3 length: 16 residues. V trimming: 5 bases; J trimming: 5 bases; junction bases outside the gene matches: 9. Per germline, CDR1 SGHTA and CDR2 FQGTGA. The chain's CDR3 is CASSPITSGTDNEQFF. The CDR3 DNA reads TGTGCCAGCAGCCCCATAACTAGCGGGACTGACAATGAGCAGTTCTTC.

This chain links TRBV20-1 with TRBJ2-1; the D is unclear. Germline CDR1 and CDR2: DFQATT and SNEGSKA (reference sequence). Trimming took 0 bases from V and 0 from J, leaving 15 bases between them. This CDR3 contains 17 residues. DNA of the CDR3: TGCAGTGCTAGAGATACACTCCTTCCTAGCTCCTACAATGAGCAGTTCTTC. Translated: CSARDTLLPSSYNEQFF.

This clonotype was counted a few times. The gene calls are TRBV5-4 and TRBJ2-7; 8 bases are a match to TRBD1. Losses at the gene ends were 1 base for V and 6 bases for J; bases not matched to a gene: 6. Looked up from germline, CDR1 is SGHNT and CDR2 is YYREEE (reference sequence). The CDR3 spans 14 residues. Written as DNA, the CDR3 is TGTGCCAGCAGCTTGAGCAGGGGGCGCGGCGAGCAGTACTTC. It encodes CASSLSRGRGEQYF.

The V call is TRBV7-9, the J call TRBJ2-7, with 12 bases that match TRBD2. The CDR3 sequence is 16 residues long. In germline, CDR1 is SEHNR, CDR2 FQNEAQ (reference sequence). With 5 bases clipped from V and 4 bases from J, the junction kept 9 bases outside the gene matches. This CDR3 reads CASSPSSGRARYEQYF. The CDR3 nucleotides read TGTGCCAGCAGCCCCTCTAGCGGGAGGGCCAGGTACGAGCAGTACTTC.

This clonotype was seen a handful of times. This chain connects TRBV6-5 to TRBJ2-2, with D perhaps TRBD1 (5 bases). V was cut by 4 bases and J by 7 bases, with 10 bases left in between. The CDR3 totals 13 residues. CDR1 and CDR2 from the germline V gene are MNHEY and SVGAGI. The CDR3 loop is CASSSRGGGELFF. The CDR3 DNA reads as TGTGCCAGCAGTTCTAGGGGCGGCGGGGAGCTGTTTTTT.

V gene TRBV28 combines with J gene TRBJ2-2, with D unclear. From germline, CDR1 is MDHEN and CDR2 SYDVKM. The V and J ends lost 9 bases and 1 base respectively, with 6 bases between them. This CDR3 region has 12 residues. The CDR3 nucleotides read TGTGCCAGTGTGGGGAACACCGGGGAGCTGTTTTTT. It is translated as CASVGNTGELFF.

The chain employs TRBV4-3 and TRBJ2-3; D could derive from TRBD1 or TRBD2 (5 bases each). The CDR3 sequence is 16 residues long. Germline V gives CDR1 LGHNA, CDR2 YSLEER. V dropped 0 bases and J dropped 4 bases, with 14 bases sitting between them. CDR3 sequence (DNA): TGCGCCAGCAGCCAAGATTGGGCAGGGACGCCAGATACGCAGTATTTT. Residues: CASSQDWAGTPDTQYF.

This clonotype has only a few counts. V gene TRBV2 combines with J gene TRBJ2-7, with D possibly TRBD1 on 6 matching bases. V dropped 2 bases and J dropped 7 bases, with 9 bases sitting between them. CDR3 size: 12 residues. Germline V gene lookup returns CDR1 SNHLY and CDR2 FYNNEI. The DNA of the CDR3 is TGTGCCAGCAGTGAATACAGGGTGGAGCAGTACTTC. This gives the protein CASSEYRVEQYF.

This clonotype was counted a few times. The gene calls are TRBV20-1 and TRBJ2-7; possible D gene TRBD2, 6 bases. Germline-derived CDR1 and CDR2 are DFQATT and SNEGSKA (reference sequence). V lost 5 bases, J lost 3 bases, and 17 bases lay in between. The CDR3 length is 14 residues. The CDR3 region has the DNA TGCAGTGCTCCCCGGGGTAGCGGCGGCTACGAGCAGTACTTC. Translated, it gives CSAPRGSGGYEQYF.